One and the same sample provided the 25 T cell receptor beta chains below, sequenced in a study of blood T cell repertoires in COVID-19. Assay used: immunoSEQ multiplex PCR; TCRdb lists only in-frame clones, some missing. The data contain around 180,000 clones, 80% to 90% of them singletons. Specimen: peripheral blood. These receptors were taken from a woman aged 80 or over with COVID-19, enrolled during active disease.

On this clone itself: At one end, the junction sequence differs from germline, possibly due to a read error. This rearrangement joins TRBV12-3 or TRBV12-4 to TRBJ1-1; no definite D call. The length of the CDR3 is 13 residues. The CDR3 DNA is TGTGCCAGCAGTGTGGACTTGAACCCTGAAGCTTTCTTT. Its translation: CASSVDLNPEAFF.

The chain uses TRBV18 and TRBJ1-4; 7 bases line up with TRBD1. The V segment lost 1 base and the J segment 8 bases; nucleotides outside the gene matches: 4. This CDR3 has 14 amino acids. Germline loops: CDR1 KGHSH, CDR2 LQKENI. CDR3 sequence (DNA): TGTGCCAGCTCACCACAGGGGGCGCACGAAAAACTGTTTTTT. This encodes CASSPQGAHEKLFF.

This clone was picked up one time. The chain employs TRBV19 and TRBJ2-7; weak D call: TRBD2 (5 bases). From germline, CDR1 is LNHDA and CDR2 SQIVND (reference sequence). The CDR3 consists of 11 residues. The germline V and J ends were trimmed by 2 bases and 6 bases, with 5 bases remaining between them. In nucleotides, the CDR3 is TGTGCCAGTAGTATAAGCGGCGAGCAGTACTTC. This codes for CASSISGEQYF.

The chain has TRBV7-2 and TRBJ2-3, with TRBD2 matching over 11 bases. Germline CDR1 reads SGHTA; CDR2 reads FQGNSA. The length of the CDR3 is 17 residues. The ends lost 5 bases at V and 1 base at J; junction bases unmatched: 8. CDR3 residues: CASSLSGGAFGTDTQYF. CDR3 bases: TGTGCCAGCAGCCTTAGCGGGGGGGCTTTTGGCACAGATACGCAGTATTTT. Looking up the rest from reference TRBV7-2 and TRBJ2-3 gives the full variable domain: GAGVSQSPSNKVTEKGKDVELRCDPISGHTALYWYRQSLGQGLEFLIYFQGNSAPDKSGLPSDRFSAERTGGSVSTLTIQRTQQEDSAVYLCASSLSGGAFGTDTQYFGPGTRLTVL.

V is TRBV29-1 and J is TRBJ2-3; TRBD1 matches at 10 bases. This CDR3 comprises 13 residues. In germline, CDR1 is SQVTM, CDR2 ANQGSEA. The V and J ends lost 7 bases and 1 base, in that order; junction bases with no gene match: 2. The CDR3 bases are TGCAGCGCTGGACAGGGGGGCACAGATACGCAGTATTTT. It specifies CSAGQGGTDTQYF.

The chain couples TRBV21-1 to TRBJ1-6; the table calls TRBD1, which could not be checked here. TRBV21-1 is classified as a pseudogene. The CDR3 covers 19 residues. The CDR3 spells CASSPNNYGQPPTNSPLHF. Written as DNA, the CDR3 is TGTGCCAGCAGCCCAAATAATTACGGACAACCTCCAACTAATTCACCCCTCCACTTT.

The CDR3 DNA reads TGTGCCAGCCGGGACAATCTCAATCAGCCCCAGCATTTT. It specifies CASRDNLNQPQHF. The chain couples TRBV2 to TRBJ1-5, with TRBD1 as a possible D gene (6 bases). Germline assignment: CDR1 SNHLY and CDR2 FYNNEI. The CDR3 consists of 13 residues. V lost 8 bases and J 3 bases, leaving 11 bases between the germline ends.

The chain recombines TRBV6-2 or TRBV6-3 with TRBJ2-7, with a tentative D call TRBD2 (6 bases). The germline CDR1 and CDR2 sequences are MNHEY and SVGEGT. The CDR3 loop spans 15 amino acids. V was trimmed by 4 bases and J by 3 bases, leaving 16 bases between them. The CDR3 is CASSWDLRSSYEQYF. For the CDR3, the DNA is TGTGCCAGCAGTTGGGACTTAAGGTCGAGCTACGAGCAGTACTTC.

CDR3 coding DNA: TGTGCCAGCAGCCGGCCCCCGGGACTAGCGGACTACAATGAGCAGTTCTTC. Its translation is CASSRPPGLADYNEQFF. The V gene is TRBV28, the J gene TRBJ2-1, with 11 bases lining up with TRBD2. The CDR3 has 17 amino acids. With 6 bases clipped from V and 3 bases from J, the junction kept 10 bases outside the gene matches. Germline V gene data show CDR1 as MDHEN and CDR2 as SYDVKM.

The chain couples TRBV6-5 to TRBJ1-4; a weak D match, TRBD1 (6 bases). This CDR3 has 13 residues. The V gene lost 8 bases and the J gene lost 8 bases, with 15 bases spanning the gap. The V gene's germline CDR1 is MNHEY and CDR2 SVGAGI. For the CDR3, the DNA is TGTGCCAGCCGGAGGACAGCCTACGAAAAACTGTTTTTT. This translates into CASRRTAYEKLFF.

The rearrangement joins TRBV6-5 to TRBJ2-7; tentative D call: TRBD1 (6 bases). The CDR3 runs 15 residues. V lost 4 bases to trimming and J lost 3 bases, with 16 bases between them. Per germline, CDR1 MNHEY and CDR2 SVGAGI. The CDR3 DNA reads as TGTGCCAGCAGTTCGGTGGCTAGAGGGGGCTACGAGCAGTACTTC. Amino acids: CASSSVARGGYEQYF.

For the CDR3, the DNA is TGTGCCAGTAGGGGACAGGGGGAATCCTTGGCTTTCTTT. It yields the protein CASRGQGESLAFF. This chain uses TRBV19 with TRBJ1-1, with TRBD1 matching over 11 bases. The germline gives CDR1 LNHDA, CDR2 SQIVND (reference sequence). Trimming cost V 6 bases and J 11 bases; bases outside gene matches: 8. The CDR3 totals 13 residues.

There are a few counts of this clone. Here the CDR3 reads CASSSTGNEQFF. The CDR3 DNA reads TGCGCCAGCAGCTCAACAGGCAATGAGCAGTTCTTC. The chain is built from TRBV5-1 and TRBJ2-1; weak D call: TRBD1 (5 bases). The CDR3 totals 12 residues. From germline, CDR1 is SGHRS and CDR2 YFSETQ. V dropped 3 bases and J dropped 6 bases, with 7 bases sitting between them. The full variable domain, completed using reference TRBV5-1 and TRBJ2-1, is KAGVTQTPRYLIKTRGQQVTLSCSPISGHRSVSWYQQTPGQGLQFLFEYFSETQRNKGNFPGRFSGRQFSNSRSEMNVSTLELGDSALYLCASSSTGNEQFFGPGTRLTVL.

The rearrangement joins TRBV4-2 to TRBJ2-5, with 16 bases aligning to TRBD2. Looked up from germline, CDR1 is LGHNA and CDR2 is YNFKEQ. The V and J ends lost 6 bases and 4 bases, in that order; junction bases with no gene match: 11. The CDR3 totals 18 residues. For the CDR3, the DNA is TGTGCCAGCAGTCCCACGGGACTAGCGGGGGGGAAGGGAGAGACCCAGTACTTC. Protein product: CASSPTGLAGGKGETQYF.

The rearrangement joins TRBV5-4 to TRBJ2-1, with 13 positions matching TRBD2. Germline lookup yields CDR1 SGHNT and CDR2 YYREEE (reference sequence). The V gene end was trimmed by 4 bases and the J gene end by 8 bases; junction bases not matched to a gene: 12. The CDR3 is 17 residues long. The CDR3 is CASSPWTSGSGLYEQFF. The CDR3 region has the DNA TGTGCCAGCAGCCCATGGACTAGCGGGAGTGGTTTATATGAGCAGTTCTTC.

The chain recombines TRBV2 with TRBJ2-1; the match to TRBD1 covers 8 bases. V was clipped by 9 bases and J by 10 bases; unmatched bases: 8. Germline V CDR1 and CDR2: SNHLY, FYNNEI. The CDR3 has 12 amino acids. The CDR3 DNA follows: TGTGCCAGTGACAGGGGAACGTGGGAGCAGTTCTTC. Translated: CASDRGTWEQFF.

This clone was recorded many times. The chain uses TRBV21-1 and TRBJ1-2; no check of the table's D call, TRBD1, against the DNA was made. TRBV21-1 is tagged as a pseudogene. The CDR3 is 13 residues long. The CDR3 bases are TGTGCCAGCAGCACGCAGGGTAACTATGGCTACACCTTC. Encoded protein: CASSTQGNYGYTF.

The chain carries TRBV18 and TRBJ1-5; perhaps TRBD1 as D (5 bases). This CDR3 spans 15 amino acids. The V gene lost 3 bases and the J gene lost 1 base, with 10 bases spanning the gap. Per germline, CDR1 KGHSH and CDR2 LQKENI. CDR3 sequence: CASSPMAGSNQPQHF. DNA for the CDR3: TGTGCCAGCTCACCCATGGCAGGGAGCAATCAGCCCCAGCATTTT.

This sequence joins TRBV15 and TRBJ2-1, with 10 positions matching TRBD2. The length of the CDR3 is 16 residues. The germline V gene encodes CDR1 LNHNV and CDR2 YYDKDF (reference sequence). V dropped 0 bases and J dropped 4; count of bases not matched to a gene: 3. The CDR3 protein is CATSRDTSGEYNEQFF. CDR3 coding DNA: TGTGCCACCAGCAGAGATACTAGCGGGGAGTACAATGAGCAGTTCTTC.

The V call is TRBV5-1, the J call TRBJ2-7; TRBD1 is a possible D gene (7 bases). The ends were cut back, 5 bases at V and 0 bases at J, with 18 bases in the middle. This CDR3 is 16 amino acids long. Germline V gene data show CDR1 as SGHRS and CDR2 as YFSETQ. The CDR3 here is CASREGQTFSSYEQYF. Written as DNA, the CDR3 is TGCGCCAGCAGGGAGGGACAGACCTTTAGCTCCTACGAGCAGTACTTC.

This sequence joins TRBV24-1 and TRBJ2-5, with D possibly TRBD1 on 5 matching bases. This CDR3 comprises 14 residues. The V end lost 1 base, the J end lost 5 bases, and 10 bases lay between the germline ends. The germline V gene has CDR1 KGHDR and CDR2 SFDVKD. The DNA of the CDR3 is TGTGCCACCAGTGATTTTCCAGGGTACGAGACCCAGTACTTC. Amino acids: CATSDFPGYETQYF.

This rearrangement joins TRBV18 to TRBJ1-5; possible D gene TRBD1, 6 bases. V gave up 4 bases and J gave up 7 bases, with 14 bases separating them. CDR3 length: 14 amino acids. Germline assignment: CDR1 KGHSH and CDR2 LQKENI. The CDR3 DNA sequence: TGTGCCAGCTCACTTAACAGGGAGGGACAGCCCCAGCATTTT. It is translated as CASSLNREGQPQHF.

The V call is TRBV6-5, the J call TRBJ2-1; TRBD1 aligns across 8 bases. Germline lookup yields CDR1 MNHEY and CDR2 SVGAGI. The CDR3 runs to 15 residues. After removal of 8 bases from V and 5 bases from J, the junction contained 11 bases not matched to a gene. The CDR3 loop is CASEGSGQGHNEQFF. The CDR3 region has the DNA TGTGCCAGCGAGGGGTCCGGACAGGGCCACAATGAGCAGTTCTTC.

This clone was detected only once. This chain links TRBV3-1 (or the pseudogene TRBV3-2) with TRBJ2-5, with TRBD2 matching 11 bases. This CDR3 region has 16 residues. Looked up from germline, CDR1 is LGHDT and CDR2 is YNNKEL (reference sequence). The V and J ends lost 2 bases and 5 bases, in that order; junction bases with no gene match: 7. CDR3 in DNA: TGTGCCAGCAGCCAACTAGCGGGGGGTTTTGAGGAGACCCAGTACTTC. Translating gives CASSQLAGGFEETQYF.

CDR3 sequence (DNA): TGTGCCAGCTCACCAAGGTGGACAGGGTCCACCGGGGAGCTGTTTTTT. It is translated as CASSPRWTGSTGELFF. V gene TRBV18 combines with J gene TRBJ2-2; 8 bases match TRBD1. The CDR3 contains 16 residues. The germline gives CDR1 KGHSH, CDR2 LQKENI. With 2 bases clipped from V and 4 bases from J, the junction kept 6 bases outside the gene matches.